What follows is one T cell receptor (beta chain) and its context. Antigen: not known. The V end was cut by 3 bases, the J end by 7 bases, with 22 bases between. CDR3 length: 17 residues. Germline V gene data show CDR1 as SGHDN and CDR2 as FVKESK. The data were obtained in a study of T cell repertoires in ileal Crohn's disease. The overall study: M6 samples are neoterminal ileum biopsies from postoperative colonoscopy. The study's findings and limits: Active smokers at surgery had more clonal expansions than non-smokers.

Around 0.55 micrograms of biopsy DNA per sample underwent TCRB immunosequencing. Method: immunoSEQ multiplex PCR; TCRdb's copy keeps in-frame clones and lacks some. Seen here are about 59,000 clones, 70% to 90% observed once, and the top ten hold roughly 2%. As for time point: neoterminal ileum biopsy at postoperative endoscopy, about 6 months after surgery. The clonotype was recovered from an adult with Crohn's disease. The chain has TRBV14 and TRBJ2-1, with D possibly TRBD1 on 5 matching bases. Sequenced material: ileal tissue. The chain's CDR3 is CASSHGSHTTGYNEQFF. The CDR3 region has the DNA TGTGCCAGCAGCCACGGTAGCCATACAACAGGATATAATGAGCAGTTCTTC.